This TCR beta chain came from a study of T-cell memory formation after mild COVID-19. Overall study results and limits: Contracting CD4+ clones lay largely in CM and EM, with CD8+ ones residing in EMRA. The appearance of some responding clones in pre-infection memory suggested that cross-reactive memory joined. Whereas later expanders leaned CD4+, clones contracting day 15 to 85 showed a balanced CD4/CD8 makeup.

A remark on this clonotype: Its antigen is not known.

CDR3 length: 15 amino acids. The V gene lost 4 bases and the J gene lost 0 bases, with 10 bases spanning the gap. Germline CDR1 reads SGHAT; CDR2 reads FQNNGV. TCRdb redid the calling of the 5' RACE reads with MiXCR, one entry per CDR3 protein. Of nearly 350,000 distinct CDR3 sequences in the sample, 10% to 15% were seen once. The sequence came from a man younger than 35 who had mild COVID-19 (a few samples of this study predate the infection). Cell type and time point are not known. Sequencing was carried out using PBMCs or a T cell subset sorted from them (not recorded which). The rearrangement uses TRBV11-2 and TRBJ1-3, with a tentative D call TRBD1 (5 bases). CDR3 residues: CASSYRNISGNTIYF. The DNA of the CDR3 is TGTGCCAGCAGCTACAGGAATATCTCTGGAAACACCATATATTTT.